These 27 T cell receptor beta chains were sequenced from one sample in a study of T cell changes during pregnancy in multiple sclerosis (dated by TCRdb to the late 2010s). The library was built by means of the immunoSEQ multiplex PCR assay. Here the immuneACCESS table is served through TCRdb, limited to in-frame sequences with V and J called. Missing clones are a known gap in these copies; in checked studies unresolved V genes cover under half, and the rest lacks a known reason. The sample table holds around 92,000 clones, of which about 94% were seen once. The biggest ten clones account for 0.99% of the sample. The input for sequencing was peripheral blood, taken after pregnancy. These receptors all stem from a female donor with multiple sclerosis, enrolled in a pregnancy study.

In this sample, this clone turned up once. The chain joins TRBV28 to TRBJ1-3; D gene unclear. Germline CDR1 is MDHEN and CDR2 is SYDVKM. The CDR3 spans 14 residues. V was pared by 3 bases and J by 4 bases, with 10 bases between. In nucleotides, the CDR3 is TGTGCCAGCAGTTTCAATTTAGCGGGAAACACCATATATTTT. Its translation: CASSFNLAGNTIYF.

The rearrangement joins TRBV19 to TRBJ1-1, with 7 bases identical to TRBD1. The V gene end was trimmed by 6 bases and the J gene end by 5 bases; junction bases not matched to a gene: 6. The germline V gene encodes CDR1 LNHDA and CDR2 SQIVND (reference sequence). The CDR3 is 13 residues long. The CDR3 sequence is CASRTGRVTEAFF. Written as DNA, the CDR3 is TGTGCCAGTAGGACAGGGCGAGTAACTGAAGCTTTCTTT.

This chain connects TRBV7-2 to TRBJ2-2, with 7 positions matching TRBD1. From germline, CDR1 is SGHTA and CDR2 FQGNSA. There are 15 residues in the CDR3. V was clipped by 1 base and J by 6 bases; unmatched bases: 5. CDR3 amino acids: CASSLGRGLAGELFF. In DNA, the CDR3 is TGTGCCAGCAGCTTAGGAAGGGGGCTAGCCGGGGAGCTGTTTTTT.

The rearrangement joins TRBV28 to TRBJ1-2, with D possibly being TRBD1 (5 bases). The CDR3 totals 12 residues. CDR1 and CDR2 (germline): MDHEN, SYDVKM. Trimming took off 2 bases at V and 7 bases at J, with 8 bases between the two ends. CDR3 nucleotides: TGTGCCAGCAGTTTAGTCGGGGGTGGCTACACCTTC. Its translation: CASSLVGGGYTF.

The chain is built from TRBV5-1 and TRBJ2-3, with D perhaps matching TRBD1 (6 bases). The germline gives CDR1 SGHRS, CDR2 YFSETQ. The CDR3 is 16 residues long. Trimming removed 1 base at V and 3 bases at J, with 15 bases between. Written as DNA, the CDR3 is TGCGCCAGCAGCTTGAACACAGGGCTCTTGACAGATACGCAGTATTTT. This codes for CASSLNTGLLTDTQYF.

This chain connects TRBV15 to TRBJ1-5; 8 bases align to TRBD1. CDR1 is LNHNV and CDR2 is YYDKDF in the germline V gene (reference sequence). This CDR3 is built from 13 residues. V lost 8 bases and J lost 6; bases outside the gene matches: 6. The CDR3 sequence: CATGQGASQPQHF. The CDR3 DNA is TGTGCCACCGGTCAGGGGGCGTCTCAGCCCCAGCATTTT.

J is TRBJ1-1 and V is TRBV2; D is perhaps TRBD1 (5 bases). Germline V gives CDR1 SNHLY, CDR2 FYNNEI. V was clipped by 7 bases and J by 1 base, with 13 bases between them. This CDR3 is 14 amino acids long. The DNA of the CDR3 is TGTGCCAGCACGTCCCCAGACAGGAACACTGAAGCTTTCTTT. This translates into CASTSPDRNTEAFF.

The V call is TRBV5-6, the J call TRBJ1-2; TRBD1 matches at 10 bases. The V and J ends lost 4 bases and 8 bases, in that order; junction bases with no gene match: 11. The CDR3 is 15 amino acids. CDR1 and CDR2 (germline): SGHDT, YYEEEE. CDR3 region: CASSRSGTGADGYTF. Written as DNA, the CDR3 is TGTGCCAGCAGCCGGTCCGGGACAGGGGCTGACGGCTACACCTTC.

The rearrangement links TRBV20-1 to TRBJ2-3; no clear D gene. The germline V gene has CDR1 DFQATT and CDR2 SNEGSKA (reference sequence). The V end lost 0 bases, the J end lost 6 bases, and 4 bases lay between the germline ends. The CDR3 is 11 residues long. The CDR3 spells CSARDLDTQYF. CDR3 sequence (DNA): TGCAGTGCTAGAGACCTCGATACGCAGTATTTT.

This chain connects TRBV6-6 to TRBJ2-1; 7 nucleotides match TRBD2. V lost 2 bases to trimming and J lost 8 bases; unmatched junction nucleotides: 9. Germline loops: CDR1 MNHNY, CDR2 SVGAGI (reference sequence). This CDR3 comprises 15 residues. CDR3 nucleotide sequence: TGTGCCAGCAGTTACGGGGGGGGGACTATCGATGAGCAGTTCTTC. The encoded protein is CASSYGGGTIDEQFF.

The rearrangement uses TRBV19 and TRBJ1-1; D ambiguous. Germline V gene data show CDR1 as LNHDA and CDR2 as SQIVND (reference sequence). The CDR3 contains 16 residues. Trimming stripped 2 bases from V and 4 bases from J, with 17 bases between. CDR3 amino acids: CASSIPIGVGSTEAFF. The CDR3 DNA reads as TGTGCCAGTAGTATACCCATCGGGGTTGGGAGCACTGAAGCTTTCTTT. Looking up the rest from reference TRBV19 and TRBJ1-1 gives the full variable domain: DGGITQSPKYLFRKEGQNVTLSCEQNLNHDAMYWYRQDPGQGLRLIYYSQIVNDFQKGDIAEGYSVSREKKESFPLTVTSAQKNPTAFYLCASSIPIGVGSTEAFFGQGTRLTVV.

The V and J genes are TRBV9 and TRBJ2-4, with D perhaps matching TRBD2 (5 bases). The germline V and J ends were trimmed by 7 bases and 7 bases, with 15 bases remaining between them. The germline CDR1 and CDR2 sequences are SGDLS and YYNGEE. This CDR3 is 13 amino acids long. CDR3 nucleotides: TGTGCCAGCGCCCCGGGATTAGGGAACATTCAGTACTTC. It specifies CASAPGLGNIQYF.

This clone has a handful of counts. This chain uses TRBV6-5 with TRBJ2-2; D call uncertain. V lost 6 bases and J 5 bases, leaving 13 bases between the germline ends. Germline V gives CDR1 MNHEY, CDR2 SVGAGI. CDR3 length: 14 amino acids. CDR3 loop: CASRPAVETGELFF. The CDR3 region has the DNA TGTGCCAGCAGGCCCGCGGTGGAGACCGGGGAGCTGTTTTTT.

J is TRBJ2-7 and V is TRBV4-1, with TRBD2 identical over 7 bases. The germline V gene has CDR1 MGHRA and CDR2 YSYEKL. The CDR3 sequence is 13 residues long. J gave up 5 bases and V 5 bases, and 6 bases lay outside the gene matches. The CDR3 nucleotides read TGCGCCAGCAGCAAGAGGGAGGGAGACGAGCAGTACTTC. Translated: CASSKREGDEQYF.

The gene calls are TRBV28 and TRBJ2-3; 9 nucleotides align to TRBD2. The CDR3 contains 16 residues. In germline, CDR1 is MDHEN, CDR2 SYDVKM. After removal of 5 bases from V and 6 bases from J, the junction contained 12 bases not matched to a gene. The CDR3 reads CASSTSSGVVIDTQYF. DNA of the CDR3: TGTGCCAGCAGTACATCTAGCGGGGTGGTTATCGATACGCAGTATTTT.

This chain connects TRBV7-9 to TRBJ2-7; tentative D call: TRBD2 (6 bases). CDR1 is SEHNR, CDR2 FQNEAQ, per germline (reference sequence). V shed 5 bases and J shed 7 bases, with 12 bases lying between them. There are 12 residues in the CDR3. DNA for the CDR3: TGTGCCAGCAGCCCTGGGACTGCGGAGCAGTACTTC. This encodes CASSPGTAEQYF.

The chain recombines TRBV7-9 with TRBJ1-1, with TRBD1 matching over 7 bases. Germline V lookup: CDR1 SEHNR, CDR2 FQNEAQ (reference sequence). V was clipped by 5 bases and J by 1 base; unmatched bases: 10. The CDR3 has 16 residues. DNA of the CDR3: TGTGCCAGCAGCAGTCAAGGTGGGACAGAGAACACTGAAGCTTTCTTT. Amino acids: CASSSQGGTENTEAFF.

The chain uses TRBV7-9 and TRBJ1-2; D might be TRBD1 (5 bases). The germline V gene encodes CDR1 SEHNR and CDR2 FQNEAQ (reference sequence). V was trimmed by 5 bases and J by 0 bases, leaving 13 bases between them. This CDR3 is 15 amino acids long. The CDR3 DNA follows: TGTGCCAGCAGCCATACAGGCGCAACTAACTATGGCTACACCTTC. It translates to CASSHTGATNYGYTF.

The genes are TRBV19 and TRBJ2-3, with 7 positions matching TRBD2. CDR1 is LNHDA and CDR2 is SQIVND in the germline V gene (reference sequence). The CDR3 length is 14 residues. With V trimmed by 5 bases and J by 2 bases, 4 bases remained unmatched. The CDR3 DNA is TGTGCCAGTAGTCTTCTAGCGGACACAGATACGCAGTATTTT. Protein sequence: CASSLLADTDTQYF.

The V and J genes are TRBV6-5 and TRBJ2-3; 7 nucleotides line up with TRBD1. This CDR3 is 13 amino acids long. Germline CDR1 reads MNHEY; CDR2 reads SVGAGI. The trim removed 6 bases at V and 3 bases at J, leaving 3 bases unmatched. CDR3 coding DNA: TGTGCCAGCAGAGTGACAGGGACAGATACGCAGTATTTT. Its translation is CASRVTGTDTQYF.

The chain couples TRBV14 to TRBJ2-3, with D possibly TRBD2 on 7 matching bases. The CDR3 length is 18 residues. V dropped 0 bases and J dropped 1 base, with 17 bases sitting between them. Germline CDR1 reads SGHDN; CDR2 reads FVKESK. The CDR3 here is CASSQDYGGRPGTDTQYF. CDR3 nucleotides: TGTGCCAGCAGCCAAGATTACGGGGGGCGTCCGGGCACAGATACGCAGTATTTT.

The V gene is TRBV11-1, the J gene TRBJ2-7, with TRBD2 matching 8 bases. With 5 bases clipped from V and 3 bases from J, the junction kept 12 bases outside the gene matches. This CDR3 spans 16 amino acids. Germline V gene data show CDR1 as SGHAT and CDR2 as FQDESV (reference sequence). Written as DNA, the CDR3 is TGTGCCAGCAGCCTTGTTGCCAGCGGGAGTGTCTACGAGCAGTACTTC. Translation: CASSLVASGSVYEQYF.

The rearrangement links TRBV25-1 to TRBJ2-3, with D maybe TRBD2 (5 bases). The germline V gene encodes CDR1 MGHDK and CDR2 SYGVNS. The ends were cut back, 3 bases at V and 4 bases at J, with 17 bases in the middle. The CDR3 loop spans 16 amino acids. The CDR3 sequence: CASSEVVGVRPDTQYF. The CDR3 nucleotides are TGTGCCAGCAGTGAGGTTGTGGGAGTCCGCCCAGATACGCAGTATTTT.

As concerns this clone: The sample holds other DNA sequences that translate to the same CDR3. This sequence joins TRBV6-4 and TRBJ1-2; 7 positions agree with TRBD1. Trimming took 3 bases from V and 2 from J; bases not matched to a gene: 0. This CDR3 has 13 residues. Looked up from germline, CDR1 is MRHNA and CDR2 is SNTAGT. CDR3 protein: CASSETGNYGYTF. DNA for the CDR3: TGTGCCAGCAGTGAGACAGGGAACTATGGCTACACCTTC.

The chain employs TRBV6-6 and TRBJ2-2; TRBD1 aligns across 7 bases. CDR1 is MNHNY, CDR2 SVGAGI, per germline (reference sequence). The V segment lost 0 bases and the J segment 4 bases; nucleotides outside the gene matches: 5. The CDR3 runs to 16 residues. The CDR3, as DNA: TGTGCCAGCAGTTACTCGAGAGGGGGCGGCACCGGGGAGCTGTTTTTT. Amino acid sequence: CASSYSRGGGTGELFF.

This chain uses TRBV25-1 with TRBJ2-7; perhaps TRBD1 as D (5 bases). This CDR3 spans 14 amino acids. Per the germline V gene, CDR1 is MGHDK and CDR2 is SYGVNS. Trimming left V 6 bases short and J 2 bases short, with 14 bases between. CDR3 coding DNA: TGTGCCAGCAGGAAGAACAGGAGCCCCTACGAGCAGTACTTC. It yields the protein CASRKNRSPYEQYF.

The chain has TRBV27 and TRBJ1-1; 7 bases agree with TRBD1. V lost 5 bases, J lost 5 bases, and 8 bases stayed unmatched. Germline CDR1 reads MNHEY; CDR2 reads SMNVEV (reference sequence). The CDR3 length is 14 residues. The CDR3 sequence: CASSLQGIVTEAFF. CDR3 DNA: TGTGCCAGCAGTCTACAGGGGATTGTGACTGAAGCTTTCTTT.